A selection of T cell receptor beta chains follows, all from one sample in a study of CD8 T cells in ankylosing spondylitis. TCRdb analysed the 5' RACE reads with MiXCR anew, one entry per CDR3 protein. The data hold hundreds of thousands of distinct CDR3 sequences, with roughly 13% observed a single time. Sequenced material: blood, either unsorted or a sorted T cell fraction (not recorded which). The origin of the receptors is a male donor with ankylosing spondylitis. CDR3s leave out the opening cysteine and the closing phenylalanine or tryptophan. The order of the fields is clone size, V gene, CDR3 protein. The listing skips clone size in some rows; elsewhere it reads once, few, many or a size class.

size: -
V: TRBV24-1
CDR3: ATSDPGDHRGNIQY

size: -
V: TRBV29-1
CDR3: SVEPARGARGNTEAF

size: few
V: TRBV5-5
CDR3: ASSFLDRGSFETQY

size: few
V: TRBV20-1
CDR3: SAIPEEMNEQF

size: few
V: TRBV12-3/TRBV12-4
CDR3: ASGLNEQPQH

size: few
V: TRBV5-1
CDR3: ASSPLVPNEQF

size: -
V: TRBV6-1
CDR3: ASTVARGETQY

size: many
V: TRBV10-3
CDR3: AISELGGSSTDTQY

size: -
V: TRBV29-1
CDR3: SVEDQGIERYEQY

size: few
V: TRBV3-1
CDR3: ASSRSLAGTSNEQF

size: -
V: TRBV6-4
CDR3: ASRKTGSRNQPQH

size: -
V: TRBV5-6
CDR3: ASSTIGGTDA

size: many
V: TRBV27
CDR3: ASGQGGELF

size: many
V: TRBV29-1
CDR3: SVEGQNSGSAMYEQF